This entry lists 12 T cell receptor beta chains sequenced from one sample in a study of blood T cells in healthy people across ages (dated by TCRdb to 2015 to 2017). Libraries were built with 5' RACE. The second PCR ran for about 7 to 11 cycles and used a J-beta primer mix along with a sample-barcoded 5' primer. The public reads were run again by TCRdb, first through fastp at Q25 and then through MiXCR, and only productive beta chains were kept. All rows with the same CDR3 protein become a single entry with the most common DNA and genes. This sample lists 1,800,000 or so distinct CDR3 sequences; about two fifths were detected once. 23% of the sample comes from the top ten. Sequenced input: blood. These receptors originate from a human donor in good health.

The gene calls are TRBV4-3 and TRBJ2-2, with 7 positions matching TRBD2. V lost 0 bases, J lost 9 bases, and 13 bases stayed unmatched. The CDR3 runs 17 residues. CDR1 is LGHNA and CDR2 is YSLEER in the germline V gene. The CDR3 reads CASSQDYGGTRHRELFF. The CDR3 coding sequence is TGCGCCAGCAGCCAAGATTACGGGGGGACCAGGCATCGGGAGCTGTTTTTT.

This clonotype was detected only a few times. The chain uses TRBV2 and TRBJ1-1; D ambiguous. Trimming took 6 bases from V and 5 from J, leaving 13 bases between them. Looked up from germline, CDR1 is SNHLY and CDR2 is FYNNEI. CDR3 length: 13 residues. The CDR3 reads CASRLAAGTEAFF. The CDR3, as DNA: TGTGCCAGCAGACTCGCGGCCGGAACTGAAGCTTTCTTT.

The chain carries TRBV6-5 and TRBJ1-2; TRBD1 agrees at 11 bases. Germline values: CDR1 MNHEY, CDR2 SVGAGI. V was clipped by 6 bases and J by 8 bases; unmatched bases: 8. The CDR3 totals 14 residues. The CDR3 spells CASSSGQGAGGYTF. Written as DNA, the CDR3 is TGTGCCAGCAGCTCCGGACAGGGGGCGGGCGGCTACACCTTC.

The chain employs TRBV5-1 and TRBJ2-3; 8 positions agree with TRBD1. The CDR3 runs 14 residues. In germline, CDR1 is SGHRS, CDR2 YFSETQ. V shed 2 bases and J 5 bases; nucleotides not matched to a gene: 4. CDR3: CASSFQGAEDTQYF. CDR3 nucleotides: TGCGCCAGCAGCTTTCAGGGGGCGGAAGATACGCAGTATTTT. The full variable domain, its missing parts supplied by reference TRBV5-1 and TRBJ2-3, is KAGVTQTPRYLIKTRGQQVTLSCSPISGHRSVSWYQQTPGQGLQFLFEYFSETQRNKGNFPGRFSGRQFSNSRSEMNVSTLELGDSALYLCASSFQGAEDTQYFGPGTRLTVL.

The CDR3 coding sequence is TGTGCCAGCGGTAGGGAAAACAAAAACATTCAGTACTTC. Its translation: CASGRENKNIQYF. The V and J genes are TRBV6-2 or TRBV6-3 and TRBJ2-4; D is ambiguous. CDR1 is MNHEY, CDR2 SVGEGT, per germline. The CDR3 runs 13 residues. V lost 8 bases and J 3 bases, leaving 11 bases between the germline ends.

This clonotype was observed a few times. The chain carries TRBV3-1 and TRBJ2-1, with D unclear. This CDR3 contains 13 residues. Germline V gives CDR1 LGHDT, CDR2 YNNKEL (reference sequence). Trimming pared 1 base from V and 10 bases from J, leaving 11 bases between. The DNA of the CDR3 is TGTGCCAGCAGCCAAGGCCCCCCCGGGGAGCAGTTCTTC. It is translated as CASSQGPPGEQFF.

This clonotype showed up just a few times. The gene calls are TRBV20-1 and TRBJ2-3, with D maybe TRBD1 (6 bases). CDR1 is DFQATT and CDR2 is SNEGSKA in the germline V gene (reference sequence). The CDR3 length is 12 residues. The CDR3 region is CSLQGVADTQYF. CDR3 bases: TGCAGCTTACAGGGTGTCGCAGATACGCAGTATTTT.

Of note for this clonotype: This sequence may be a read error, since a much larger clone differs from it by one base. The chain's CDR3 is CASSYIAGYNEQYF. The CDR3, as DNA: TGTGCCAGCAGCTATATAGCGGGGTACAATGAGCAGTACTTC. The genes are TRBV7-3 and TRBJ2-4; 8 nucleotides align to TRBD2. The CDR3 runs to 14 residues. The V and J ends lost 4 bases and 13 bases, in that order; junction bases with no gene match: 12. Germline-derived CDR1 and CDR2 are SGHTA and FQGTGA.

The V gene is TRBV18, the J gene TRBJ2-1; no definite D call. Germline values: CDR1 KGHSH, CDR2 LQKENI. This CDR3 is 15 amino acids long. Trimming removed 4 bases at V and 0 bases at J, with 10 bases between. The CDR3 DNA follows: TGTGCCAGCTCACGTGAGTTTAGCTCCTACAATGAGCAGTTCTTC. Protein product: CASSREFSSYNEQFF.

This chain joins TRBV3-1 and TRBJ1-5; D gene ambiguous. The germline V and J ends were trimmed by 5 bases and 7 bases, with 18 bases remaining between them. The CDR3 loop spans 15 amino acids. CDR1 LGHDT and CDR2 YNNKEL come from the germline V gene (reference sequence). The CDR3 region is CASSAGSSLGQPQHF. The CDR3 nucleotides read TGTGCCAGCAGCGCCGGCAGCTCTCTTGGGCAGCCCCAGCATTTT.

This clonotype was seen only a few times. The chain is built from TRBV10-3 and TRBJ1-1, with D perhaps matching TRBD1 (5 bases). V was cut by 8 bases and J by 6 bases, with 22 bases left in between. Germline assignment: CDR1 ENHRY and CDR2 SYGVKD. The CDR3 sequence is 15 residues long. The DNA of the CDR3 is TGTGCCATCGGTGGGGGGAGGCCCCTAGACCCTGAAGCTTTCTTT. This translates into CAIGGGRPLDPEAFF.

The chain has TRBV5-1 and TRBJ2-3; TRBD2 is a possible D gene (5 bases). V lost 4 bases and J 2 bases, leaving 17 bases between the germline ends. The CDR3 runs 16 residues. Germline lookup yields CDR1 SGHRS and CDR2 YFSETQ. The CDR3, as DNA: TGCGCCAGCAGCCCTTCTAGCCATCGGTTCACAGATACGCAGTATTTT. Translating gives CASSPSSHRFTDTQYF.